This T cell receptor beta chain was found in a study of T cells in Graves' hyperthyroidism and ophthalmopathy. The junction had 7 bases not matched to a gene; V was cut back by 6 bases and J by 0 bases. Germline V gene sequence: CDR1 DFQATT, CDR2 SNEGSKA (reference sequence). This CDR3 spans 15 amino acids. Uncontrolled infection, other autoimmune disease, pregnancy or lactation disqualified patients from enrolment. In making diagnoses, clinical symptoms, serum thyroxine and TRAb, thyroid ultrasound and orbital computed tomography were all used. RNA transcripts yielded amplified TCR beta CDR3 regions. HTBI primers drove first-round RT-PCR of the TCR CDR3. TCRdb fed the multiplex PCR reads into MiXCR, producing one record per CDR3 protein. The data show 250,000 to 300,000 distinct CDR3 sequences, with approximately 13% seen just once and under 8% held by the top ten.

This TCR was sampled from a woman aged 35 to 49 with Graves' hyperthyroidism. Material for sequencing was blood. The chain employs TRBV20-1 and TRBJ2-2, with 7 bases identical to TRBD1. CDR3 DNA sequence: TGCAGTGCCGCGACAGGGATATCGAACACCGGGGAGCTGTTTTTT. Its translation: CSAATGISNTGELFF.